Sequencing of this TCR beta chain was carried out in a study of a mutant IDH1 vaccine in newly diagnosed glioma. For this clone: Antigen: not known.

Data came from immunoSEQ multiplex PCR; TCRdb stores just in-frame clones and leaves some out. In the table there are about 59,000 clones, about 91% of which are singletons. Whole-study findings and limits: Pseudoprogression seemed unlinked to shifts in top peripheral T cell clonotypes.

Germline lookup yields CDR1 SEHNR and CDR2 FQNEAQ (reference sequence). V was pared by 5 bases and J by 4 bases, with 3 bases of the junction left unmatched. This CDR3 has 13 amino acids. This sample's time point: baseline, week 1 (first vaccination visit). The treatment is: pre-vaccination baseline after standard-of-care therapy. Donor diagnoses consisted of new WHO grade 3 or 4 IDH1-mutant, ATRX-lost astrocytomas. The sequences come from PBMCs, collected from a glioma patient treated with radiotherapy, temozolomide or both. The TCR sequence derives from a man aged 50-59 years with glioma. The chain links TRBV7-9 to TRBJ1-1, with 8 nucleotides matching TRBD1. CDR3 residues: CASSPTGGTEAFF. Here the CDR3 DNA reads TGTGCCAGCAGCCCTACAGGGGGCACTGAAGCTTTCTTT.